These 22 T cell receptor beta chains were sequenced from one sample in a study of tumor-infiltrating lymphocytes in primary liver carcinoma. Joint extraction of RNA and DNA used roughly 20-33 mg of bulk tissue that was unsorted. The input was approximately 500 ng total RNA; TCR beta cDNA was made from it with a constant-region primer. Libraries covering TCR beta were generated through three nested multiplex PCR rounds (using a slightly modified ARM-PCR). TRBV1-TRBV30 forward primers paired with a C-beta reverse primer drove the first two PCR rounds, roughly 10 cycles each. TCRdb reanalysed the multiplex PCR reads using MiXCR and keeps one entry per CDR3 protein. Counted here are under 85,000 distinct CDR3 sequences, about three quarters occurring once; the ten biggest clones make up around 19%. Specimen: liver tumor tissue from sampling region 1. Subset in this sample: tumor region T1, superior pole. The receptor set was obtained from a man aged 40-49 years with primary liver carcinoma and hepatitis B virus infection.

On this clonotype: The junction departs from germline at one end; a sequencing error may be responsible. This rearrangement joins TRBV6-1 to TRBJ2-3; D is unclear. CDR1 is MNHNS and CDR2 is SASEGT in the germline V gene. The CDR3 length is 12 residues. The CDR3 DNA reads as TGTACCAGCAGAGTTACCACAGATACGCAGTATTTT. Protein sequence: CTSRVTTDTQYF.

This clonotype came up many times. This chain links TRBV5-6 with TRBJ2-1, with 7 positions matching TRBD2. The CDR3 loop spans 15 amino acids. In germline, CDR1 is SGHDT, CDR2 YYEEEE. J was trimmed by 0 bases and V by 4 bases; bases with no gene match: 4. Here the CDR3 reads CASSHAGVSYNEQFF. The CDR3 DNA reads as TGTGCCAGCAGCCACGCGGGGGTCTCCTACAATGAGCAGTTCTTC.

Concerning this clonotype itself: An end of the junction does not agree with germline; a read error may underlie this. This chain uses TRBV10-3 with TRBJ2-3; 7 bases fit TRBD2. The germline V gene has CDR1 ENHRY and CDR2 SYGVKD. The CDR3 has 14 amino acids. The CDR3 here is CTISGGGEADTQYF. The CDR3 region has the DNA TGTACCATCAGTGGGGGGGGGGAGGCAGATACGCAGTATTTT.

Notes on this clonotype: The junction departs from the called germline gene at one end, perhaps through a read error. This chain joins TRBV6-5 and TRBJ2-1, with D uncertain. Germline-derived CDR1 and CDR2 are MNHEY and SVGAGI. This CDR3 spans 14 amino acids. Here the CDR3 DNA reads TGTGCCAGCAGTCCCCTTCCAGAAGGTTCAATTGGGCTCTTC. Protein sequence: CASSPLPEGSIGLF.

In this sample, this clonotype turned up many times. V and J are TRBV5-5 and TRBJ1-3; 10 positions agree with TRBD1. Germline lookup yields CDR1 SGHKS and CDR2 YYEKEE (reference sequence). This CDR3 is 13 amino acids long. With V trimmed by 3 bases and J by 7 bases, 1 base remained unmatched. In DNA, the CDR3 is TGTGCCAGCAGCTGGGGACAGGGGAACACCATATATTTT. It is translated as CASSWGQGNTIYF.

DNA for the CDR3: TGTGCCAGCAGTCCACTACAGGGGAATCAGCCCCAGCATTTT. Its protein is CASSPLQGNQPQHF. The chain has TRBV28 and TRBJ1-5; 7 bases are a match to TRBD1. CDR1 is MDHEN, CDR2 SYDVKM, per germline. V shed 5 bases, J shed 4 bases, and the junction held 5 bases outside the gene matches. The CDR3 sequence is 14 residues long.

Of note for this clonotype: One end of the junction fails to match germline, which may point to a read error. The J gene is TRBJ2-3, the V gene TRBV11-2, with D possibly being TRBD1 or TRBD2 (6 bases each). The germline gives CDR1 SGHAT, CDR2 FQNNGV. The CDR3 runs to 16 residues. CDR3 bases: TGTGTCAGCAGCTTAGATGTGGGGGGCCTCACAGATACGCTGTGTTTT. It encodes CVSSLDVGGLTDTLCF.

About this clonotype: It is likely a read error, because the conserved phenylalanine at the end of the CDR3 is missing. CDR3 loop: CAISTLPPGQGFGEQYI. CDR3 coding DNA: TGTGCCATCAGTACCCTTCCCCCGGGACAGGGGTTCGGTGAGCAGTACATC. The chain links TRBV10-3 to TRBJ2-7; 10 positions agree with TRBD1. Germline V lookup: CDR1 ENHRY, CDR2 SYGVKD. The V segment lost 5 bases and the J segment 7 bases; nucleotides outside the gene matches: 17. The CDR3 loop spans 17 amino acids.

Worth noting for this clonotype: Given a much more abundant clone one base away, this may be a read error. The rearrangement uses TRBV28 and TRBJ1-5; 9 bases align to TRBD1. The CDR3 loop spans 13 amino acids. Germline CDR1 is MDHEN and CDR2 is SYDVKM. DNA of the CDR3: TGTGCAACCGGGACAGGGACCACCCAGCCCCAGCGTTTT. As protein: CATGTGTTQPQRF.

Of note for this clonotype: One end of the junction varies from germline; a read error may be responsible. This sequence joins TRBV6-5 and TRBJ2-6, with D maybe TRBD1 (5 bases). Germline values: CDR1 MNHEY, CDR2 SVGAGI. The CDR3 extends over 14 amino acids. For the CDR3, the DNA is TGTGTCAGCAGTCGAGAAGCTGGGGCCAACGCCCTGACTTTC. Translation gives CVSSREAGANALTF.

Turning to this clonotype: Possible read error: a much larger clone is one base away. The CDR3 here is CVSSLQWGQETQYF. CDR3 DNA: TGTGTCAGCAGCTTACAGTGGGGCCAAGAGACCCAGTACTTC. This chain connects TRBV28 to TRBJ2-5; no reliable D call. CDR3 size: 14 residues. CDR1 and CDR2 from the germline V gene are MDHEN and SYDVKM.

Notes on this clonotype: Its ends do not fully match the called genes, so a read error is possible. This rearrangement joins TRBV6-1 to TRBJ2-3; the D is unclear. The CDR3 is 15 residues long. Germline CDR1 is MNHNS and CDR2 is SASEGT. The chain's CDR3 is CASGDFEYSTDTQYF. In DNA, the CDR3 is TGTGCCAGCGGTGATTTCGAATATAGCACAGATACGCAGTATTTT.

The chain couples TRBV11-2 to TRBJ2-2; 13 positions agree with TRBD2. The germline V gene encodes CDR1 SGHAT and CDR2 FQNNGV. The CDR3 runs to 16 residues. V gave up 8 bases and J gave up 0 bases; unmatched junction bases: 3. CDR3 loop: CASGTSGRANTGELFF. CDR3 in DNA: TGTGCCAGCGGCACTAGCGGGAGGGCGAACACCGGGGAGCTGTTTTTT. The full variable domain, with the rest looked up from reference TRBV11-2 and TRBJ2-2, is EAGVAQSPRYKIIEKRQSVAFWCNPISGHATLYWYQQILGQGPKLLIQFQNNGVVDDSQLPKDRFSAERLKGVDSTLKIQPAKLEDSAVYLCASGTSGRANTGELFFGEGSRLTVL.

This clonotype occurred many times. The gene calls are TRBV6-5 and TRBJ1-1; unclear D gene. Trimming removed 2 bases at V and 5 bases at J, with 12 bases between. The CDR3 is 14 residues long. Germline V lookup: CDR1 MNHEY, CDR2 SVGAGI. CDR3 in amino acids: CASSYQRRGTEAFF. The CDR3 region has the DNA TGTGCCAGCAGTTACCAGAGAAGAGGGACTGAAGCTTTCTTT.

Concerning this clonotype: The CDR3 does not end in the conserved phenylalanine or tryptophan, so this is likely a read error. CDR3 loop: CARTRTADSGANVLTC. The DNA for the CDR3 is TGTGCCCGTACCAGGACAGCGGACTCTGGGGCCAACGTCCTGACTTGC. This chain connects TRBV6-1 to TRBJ2-6; the D gene is possibly TRBD1 (6 bases). V was pared by 11 bases and J by 0 bases, with 17 bases between. The CDR3 has 16 amino acids. Germline CDR1 is MNHNS and CDR2 is SASEGT.

This clonotype turned up a few times. The chain joins TRBV28 to TRBJ2-2; 7 bases are a match to TRBD2. This CDR3 is 15 amino acids long. Trimming took 8 bases from V and 5 from J; bases not matched to a gene: 11. Germline V gene data show CDR1 as MDHEN and CDR2 as SYDVKM. This CDR3 reads CASGFWRESTGELFF. The CDR3 DNA reads as TGTGCCAGCGGCTTCTGGCGGGAGAGTACCGGGGAGCTGTTTTTT.

Remarks on this clonotype: Since a much larger clone is just one base distant, this may be a read error. The V and J genes are TRBV2 and TRBJ2-7; no clear D. This CDR3 is built from 15 residues. The germline V gene encodes CDR1 SNHLY and CDR2 FYNNEI. The CDR3 protein is CASLVEVVGSYEQCF. The CDR3 DNA reads as TGTGCCAGCTTGGTCGAGGTAGTGGGCTCCTACGAGCAGTGCTTC. Looking up the rest from reference TRBV2 and TRBJ2-7 gives the full variable domain: EPEVTQTPSHQVTQMGQEVILRCVPISNHLYFYWYRQILGQKVEFLVSFYNNEISEKSEIFDDQFSVERPDGSNFTLKIRSTKLEDSAMYFCASLVEVVGSYEQCFGPGTRLTVT.

This clonotype was counted a few times. This may stem from a read error, because a much larger clone lies one nucleotide away. The rearrangement uses TRBV5-1 and TRBJ2-7; possible D gene TRBD1, 5 bases. The germline CDR1 and CDR2 sequences are SGHRS and YFSETQ. The CDR3 has 13 amino acids. Deletions cut 3 bases from V and 6 bases from J, with 13 bases between. The CDR3 DNA sequence: TGCGCCAGCAGCTCTGGGGCTAGGGTCGAGCAGTACTTC. This codes for CASSSGARVEQYF.

In the case of this clonotype: No conserved phenylalanine or tryptophan is present at the end of the CDR3, so a read error is the likely explanation. This sequence joins TRBV29-1 and TRBJ2-5; D tentatively reads TRBD1 or TRBD2 (5 bases each). CDR1 and CDR2 from the germline V gene are SQVTM and ANQGSEA. The CDR3 runs to 12 residues. V lost 5 bases, J lost 4 bases, and 11 bases lay in between. CDR3: CSVYEGTETQYL. In DNA form, the CDR3 reads TGCAGCGTTTATGAGGGGACAGAGACCCAGTACCTC.

J is TRBJ1-5 and V is TRBV9, with D hard to call. Deletions cut 3 bases from V and 4 bases from J, with 8 bases between. Germline-derived CDR1 and CDR2 are SGDLS and YYNGEE. This CDR3 spans 13 amino acids. This chain's CDR3 is CASSAGGNQPQHF. DNA for the CDR3: TGTGCCAGCAGCGCTGGCGGGAATCAGCCCCAGCATTTT.

The chain carries TRBV12-3 or TRBV12-4 and TRBJ2-3; unclear D gene. This CDR3 contains 14 residues. The V end was cut by 3 bases, the J end by 6 bases, with 13 bases between. CDR3 in DNA: TGTGCCAGCAGTTTCATCCAGAGCGCTGATACGCAGTATTTT. Its protein is CASSFIQSADTQYF.

The chain joins TRBV4-1 to TRBJ2-7, with 9 bases aligning to TRBD2. Germline values: CDR1 MGHRA, CDR2 YSYEKL. The CDR3 is 17 amino acids. V lost 3 bases to trimming and J lost 0 bases; unmatched junction nucleotides: 9. CDR3 sequence: CASSHDSGLAYSYEQYF. The CDR3 DNA follows: TGCGCCAGCAGCCACGATTCAGGACTAGCGTACTCCTACGAGCAGTACTTC.